Presented here are 24 T cell receptor beta chains from one specimen sequenced in a study of early stage breast cancer tumors. Libraries were prepared by immunoSEQ multiplex PCR; TCRdb keeps only in-frame clonotypes and omits some of them. The sample lists approximately 33,000 clones; more than 65% were seen once. What was sequenced was blood. Receptor source: a person aged 35-55 years with breast cancer.

This chain joins TRBV5-1 and TRBJ2-1; 7 bases map to TRBD1. Germline assignment: CDR1 SGHRS and CDR2 YFSETQ. The CDR3 is made up of 16 amino acids. V lost 4 bases, J lost 0 bases, and 7 bases stayed unmatched. The CDR3 sequence: CASSRDSDFSYNEQFF. The CDR3, as DNA: TGCGCCAGCAGCCGGGACAGTGACTTCTCCTACAATGAGCAGTTCTTC.

The V and J genes are TRBV9 and TRBJ1-1, with 7 bases matching TRBD1. The CDR3 sequence is 16 residues long. In germline, CDR1 is SGDLS, CDR2 YYNGEE. With 3 bases clipped from V and 4 bases from J, the junction kept 12 bases outside the gene matches. The CDR3 region has the DNA TGTGCCAGCAGCGCACCTTCAACCGACAGGGCCACTGAAGCTTTCTTT. Its translation is CASSAPSTDRATEAFF.

The sample holds a few counts of this clone. The rearrangement joins TRBV2 to TRBJ2-7; D might be TRBD1 (5 bases). V was pared by 8 bases and J by 1 base, with 18 bases between. Looked up from germline, CDR1 is SNHLY and CDR2 is FYNNEI. The CDR3 has 15 residues. CDR3: CASRHRFSLSYEQYF. The CDR3 DNA reads TGTGCCAGCCGACACAGGTTTTCCCTTTCCTACGAGCAGTACTTC.

The rearrangement links TRBV7-2 to TRBJ2-5; possibly TRBD2 for D (5 bases). Trimming pared 8 bases from V and 7 bases from J, leaving 17 bases between. The CDR3 sequence is 13 residues long. Germline lookup yields CDR1 SGHTA and CDR2 FQGNSA. For the CDR3, the DNA is TGTGCCAGCCGGAGAAGCACCCGGGGGACCCAGTACTTC. As protein: CASRRSTRGTQYF.

The rearrangement links TRBV19 to TRBJ2-7; TRBD1 matches at 7 bases. J lost 0 bases, V lost 9 bases, and 11 bases had no gene match. The CDR3 contains 15 residues. Germline V gives CDR1 LNHDA, CDR2 SQIVND (reference sequence). CDR3 residues: CASRTGDSNSYEQYF. The CDR3 bases are TGTGCCAGCCGCACAGGGGACAGTAACTCCTACGAGCAGTACTTC. The whole variable domain, filled in from reference TRBV19 and TRBJ2-7, reads DGGITQSPKYLFRKEGQNVTLSCEQNLNHDAMYWYRQDPGQGLRLIYYSQIVNDFQKGDIAEGYSVSREKKESFPLTVTSAQKNPTAFYLCASRTGDSNSYEQYFGPGTRLTVT.

The chain couples TRBV7-9 to TRBJ1-2; weak D call: TRBD1 (5 bases). The germline gives CDR1 SEHNR, CDR2 FQNEAQ (reference sequence). V dropped 1 base and J dropped 0 bases, with 9 bases sitting between them. There are 15 residues in the CDR3. The CDR3 is CASSLGGAANYGYTF. The CDR3 DNA reads as TGTGCCAGCAGCTTAGGCGGGGCGGCTAACTATGGCTACACCTTC. The variable domain in full, with the rest retrieved from reference TRBV7-9 and TRBJ1-2, is DTGVSQNPRHKITKRGQNVTFRCDPISEHNRLYWYRQTLGQGPEFLTYFQNEAQLEKSRLLSDRFSAERPKGSFSTLEIQRTEQGDSAMYLCASSLGGAANYGYTFGSGTRLTVV.

The chain links TRBV27 to TRBJ2-7; D is possibly TRBD2 (6 bases). V was pared by 1 base and J by 4 bases, with 8 bases between. Germline-derived CDR1 and CDR2 are MNHEY and SMNVEV (reference sequence). The CDR3 length is 13 residues. The CDR3 region has the DNA TGTGCCAGCAGTTTATTTGGGGGGTACGAGCAGTACTTC. Residues: CASSLFGGYEQYF.

The J gene is TRBJ2-3, the V gene TRBV5-1; unclear D gene. The germline gives CDR1 SGHRS, CDR2 YFSETQ. V lost 4 bases to trimming and J lost 1 base, with 10 bases between them. The CDR3 runs 14 residues. CDR3 sequence: CASSMPGGTDTQYF. DNA of the CDR3: TGCGCCAGCAGCATGCCCGGTGGCACAGATACGCAGTATTTT.

This clone was seen more than once but under ten times. The rearrangement uses TRBV5-4 and TRBJ2-7; no clear D. The CDR3 sequence is 12 residues long. V lost 0 bases and J 3 bases, leaving 4 bases between the germline ends. The germline V gene encodes CDR1 SGHNT and CDR2 YYREEE (reference sequence). The CDR3, as DNA: TGTGCCAGCAGCTTGGGGTTCTACGAGCAGTACTTC. Amino acids: CASSLGFYEQYF.

This clone was counted a single time. An end of the junction differs from the germline gene, which may be a read error. V and J are TRBV5-6 and TRBJ2-1; D might be TRBD2 (6 bases). Germline V gene data show CDR1 as SGHDT and CDR2 as YYEEEE. The CDR3 consists of 14 residues. CDR3 DNA: TGTGCCAGCAACTTGGCGGGGCTCGGCAATGAGCAGTTCTTC. It yields the protein CASNLAGLGNEQFF. Drawing the rest from reference TRBV5-6 and TRBJ2-1, the complete variable domain is DAGVTQSPTHLIKTRGQQVTLRCSPKSGHDTVSWYQQALGQGPQFIFQYYEEEERQRGNFPDRFSGHQFPNYSSELNVNALLLGDSALYLCASNLAGLGNEQFFGPGTRLTVL.

V gene TRBV11-2 combines with J gene TRBJ2-4, with 9 bases fitting TRBD2. Germline V gene lookup returns CDR1 SGHAT and CDR2 FQNNGV. J lost 9 bases, V lost 3 bases, and 9 bases had no gene match. The CDR3 sequence is 15 residues long. The CDR3 region has the DNA TGTGCCAGCAGCTTTCGGACTAGCGTATACAGCATTCAGTACTTC. This codes for CASSFRTSVYSIQYF.

The V call is TRBV4-3, the J call TRBJ2-3; 9 bases line up with TRBD1. There are 18 residues in the CDR3. Germline V gene lookup returns CDR1 LGHNA and CDR2 YSLEER. V dropped 1 base and J dropped 4; count of bases not matched to a gene: 12. CDR3 DNA: TGCGCCAGCAGCCAAGGATTCGTCGGGACAGGGTTCGCAGATACGCAGTATTTT. Protein product: CASSQGFVGTGFADTQYF.

The rearrangement uses TRBV4-3 and TRBJ2-7; 7 bases are shared with TRBD2. The CDR3 runs 18 residues. Germline V gene data show CDR1 as LGHNA and CDR2 as YSLEER. The J segment lost 5 bases and the V segment lost 0 bases, leaving 16 bases of the junction unmatched. The CDR3 DNA reads TGCGCCAGCAGCCAAGAATACATGGGCAGCGGGACCAGCCACGAGCAGTACTTC. Amino acid sequence: CASSQEYMGSGTSHEQYF.

The chain recombines TRBV27 with TRBJ1-1; no firm D call. Germline-derived CDR1 and CDR2 are MNHEY and SMNVEV (reference sequence). CDR3 size: 15 residues. With 0 bases removed from V and 0 bases from J, the gap between germline ends came to 8 bases. The CDR3 sequence is CASSLSVQMNTEAFF. In DNA, the CDR3 is TGTGCCAGCAGTTTATCTGTACAGATGAACACTGAAGCTTTCTTT.

V is TRBV5-3 and J is TRBJ2-4; D gene unclear. TRBV5-3 belongs to the ORF category, with a function that is uncertain. The CDR3 has 18 amino acids. V lost 0 bases, J lost 8 bases, and 24 bases lay in between. The CDR3 DNA reads as TGTGCCAGAAGCTTGGTGTGGGTCCATGTAGAGATCCTGGACATTCAGTACTTC. Translating it yields CARSLVWVHVEILDIQYF.

The chain joins TRBV30 to TRBJ2-1; D ambiguous. The CDR3 covers 13 residues. Germline V lookup: CDR1 GTSNPN, CDR2 SVGIG (reference sequence). V shed 0 bases and J shed 9 bases, with 12 bases lying between them. DNA for the CDR3: TGTGCCTGGAGTGTAGGATCTAATTTTGAGCAGTTCTTC. Translating gives CAWSVGSNFEQFF.

The chain joins TRBV7-6 to TRBJ2-1, with 7 bases identical to TRBD2. Germline lookup yields CDR1 SGHVS and CDR2 FNYEAQ. The trim removed 5 bases at V and 2 bases at J, leaving 3 bases unmatched. CDR3 length equals 14 residues. CDR3 DNA sequence: TGTGCCAGCAGCGGGAGGGCGGCCTACAATGAGCAGTTCTTC. Translating it yields CASSGRAAYNEQFF.

This chain links TRBV29-1 with TRBJ1-1; D not certain. The CDR3 length is 12 residues. Trimming left V 1 base short and J 3 bases short, with 6 bases between. Germline-derived CDR1 and CDR2 are SQVTM and ANQGSEA. In nucleotides, the CDR3 is TGCAGCGTTGAAGTTCGGTACACTGAAGCTTTCTTT. This codes for CSVEVRYTEAFF.

This sequence joins TRBV5-1 and TRBJ1-1; D is unresolved. The germline V and J ends were trimmed by 0 bases and 6 bases, with 9 bases remaining between them. The germline V gene has CDR1 SGHRS and CDR2 YFSETQ. CDR3 length equals 13 residues. The CDR3 reads CASSLEGRPEAFF. CDR3 bases: TGCGCCAGCAGCTTGGAGGGTAGGCCTGAAGCTTTCTTT.

The chain has TRBV5-1 and TRBJ1-4; a weak D match, TRBD1 (5 bases). This CDR3 is 16 amino acids long. V was trimmed by 4 bases and J by 3 bases, leaving 16 bases between them. Germline CDR1 is SGHRS and CDR2 is YFSETQ. CDR3 nucleotides: TGCGCCAGCAGCATGGGGACCCTGGCATCTAATGAAAAACTGTTTTTT. Its translation is CASSMGTLASNEKLFF.

This clone came up once. This chain uses TRBV7-9 with TRBJ2-7; the D gene is possibly TRBD2 (5 bases). The CDR3 runs 13 residues. The V gene lost 2 bases and the J gene lost 6 bases, with 11 bases spanning the gap. Per germline, CDR1 SEHNR and CDR2 FQNEAQ (reference sequence). The CDR3 is CASSLRTDSEQYF. In DNA, the CDR3 is TGTGCCAGCAGCTTACGGACTGACTCCGAGCAGTACTTC.

This chain connects TRBV11-1 to TRBJ2-7; D could derive from TRBD1 or TRBD2 (5 bases each). With 5 bases removed from V and 2 bases from J, the gap between germline ends came to 16 bases. The CDR3 runs to 15 residues. From germline, CDR1 is SGHAT and CDR2 FQDESV (reference sequence). The CDR3 bases are TGTGCCAGCAGCCAGGGACCGGGTAGAGCCTACGAGCAGTACTTC. Protein: CASSQGPGRAYEQYF.

This chain connects TRBV7-9 to TRBJ2-7; D tentatively fits TRBD1 or TRBD2 (5 bases each). The CDR3 is 14 residues long. The germline V gene has CDR1 SEHNR and CDR2 FQNEAQ (reference sequence). Trimming took off 5 bases at V and 0 bases at J, with 11 bases between the two ends. DNA of the CDR3: TGTGCCAGCAGCCAGGCAGGGAGCTCCTACGAGCAGTACTTC. Translated, it gives CASSQAGSSYEQYF. The entire variable domain, with the rest obtained from reference TRBV7-9 and TRBJ2-7, is as follows: DTGVSQNPRHKITKRGQNVTFRCDPISEHNRLYWYRQTLGQGPEFLTYFQNEAQLEKSRLLSDRFSAERPKGSFSTLEIQRTEQGDSAMYLCASSQAGSSYEQYFGPGTRLTVT.

This rearrangement joins TRBV9 to TRBJ1-1; no clear D. CDR3 length: 16 residues. V lost 3 bases and J 1 base, leaving 16 bases between the germline ends. The germline gives CDR1 SGDLS, CDR2 YYNGEE. The CDR3 reads CASSAQASPANTEAFF. The CDR3 nucleotides read TGTGCCAGCAGCGCCCAGGCAAGCCCCGCGAACACTGAAGCTTTCTTT.